These 11 T cell receptor beta chains were all obtained from the same sample, sequenced in a study of shared clonotypes between healthy human individuals. Repertoires were generated with immunoSEQ multiplex PCR, while TCRdb's copy carries only in-frame clones and drops some. The repertoire includes about 380,000 clones, 90% to 98% of them detected once, and approximately 0.32% sits in the top ten. Source material: memory CD8+ T cells sorted from blood. Subset given: CD45RO+ cells pooled with CCR7-negative TemRA cells. These receptors were taken from a man aged 30 to 39 in good health.

This clone was counted once. The chain combines TRBV6-1 with TRBJ1-5, with D possibly matching TRBD1 (5 bases). The CDR3 is 14 residues long. Trimming removed 10 bases from V and 3 bases from J, with 16 bases in between. Germline CDR1 reads MNHNS; CDR2 reads SASEGT. The CDR3 loop reads CATELVGLNQPQHF. DNA of the CDR3: TGTGCCACCGAGTTAGTGGGACTCAATCAGCCCCAGCATTTT.

This chain connects TRBV9 to TRBJ2-3; 12 bases match TRBD2. V was clipped by 3 bases and J by 1 base; unmatched bases: 6. Looked up from germline, CDR1 is SGDLS and CDR2 is YYNGEE. The CDR3 extends over 17 amino acids. The CDR3 sequence is CASSASLAGGGTDTQYF. Written as DNA, the CDR3 is TGTGCCAGCAGCGCATCACTAGCGGGAGGTGGCACAGATACGCAGTATTTT.

The chain recombines TRBV6-1 with TRBJ2-1, with 8 bases identical to TRBD1. The CDR3 extends over 18 amino acids. V lost 2 bases, J lost 7 bases, and 16 bases stayed unmatched. Germline assignment: CDR1 MNHNS and CDR2 SASEGT. CDR3 sequence reads: CASSEPLKVGTGQNEQFF. The CDR3 nucleotides are TGTGCCAGCAGTGAACCCTTAAAAGTCGGGACAGGACAAAATGAGCAGTTCTTC.

The chain links TRBV30 to TRBJ1-1; D ambiguous. The CDR3 totals 14 residues. V lost 3 bases and J 1 base, leaving 12 bases between the germline ends. Germline assignment: CDR1 GTSNPN and CDR2 SVGIG (reference sequence). CDR3 DNA sequence: TGTGCCTGGAGCAAGGAGGACCAGAACACTGAAGCTTTCTTT. Protein: CAWSKEDQNTEAFF.

The chain recombines TRBV18 with TRBJ2-7; possibly TRBD1 for D (6 bases). Germline V gene sequence: CDR1 KGHSH, CDR2 LQKENI. This CDR3 contains 14 residues. Trimming stripped 5 bases from V and 3 bases from J, with 14 bases between. DNA for the CDR3: TGTGCCAGCTCATTAGGGCAGGGGAGCTACGAGCAGTACTTC. Protein product: CASSLGQGSYEQYF.

This chain links TRBV7-8 with TRBJ2-1; D not certain. The V gene's germline CDR1 is SGHVS and CDR2 FQNEAQ. V lost 6 bases to trimming and J lost 9 bases, with 12 bases between them. The CDR3 sequence is 12 residues long. CDR3 sequence (DNA): TGTGCCAGCAGTATCCCGGCCGGTGAGCAGTTCTTC. It translates to CASSIPAGEQFF.

The chain has TRBV7-9 and TRBJ2-3, with 10 bases matching TRBD1. There are 15 residues in the CDR3. Unmatched junction bases numbered 2, after V lost 5 bases and J lost 0 bases. CDR1 is SEHNR and CDR2 is FQNEAQ in the germline V gene (reference sequence). CDR3 protein: CASSLTGGSTDTQYF. Here the CDR3 DNA reads TGTGCCAGCAGCCTGACAGGGGGCAGCACAGATACGCAGTATTTT.

The J gene is TRBJ2-2, the V gene TRBV11-2; no clear D gene. V lost 5 bases and J 3 bases, leaving 10 bases between the germline ends. The CDR3 is 14 amino acids. Per germline, CDR1 SGHAT and CDR2 FQNNGV. Here the CDR3 DNA reads TGTGCCAGCAGCGTGGGTCCTTACACCGGGGAGCTGTTTTTT. Its protein is CASSVGPYTGELFF.

As DNA, the CDR3 is TGTGCCAGCAGTTATAGTAGTGGGGTTAGCAATCAGCCCCAGCATTTT. Its protein is CASSYSSGVSNQPQHF. This chain uses TRBV6-6 with TRBJ1-5; D not resolved. The CDR3 loop spans 16 amino acids. Trimming took off 3 bases at V and 0 bases at J, with 12 bases between the two ends. Germline V CDR1 and CDR2: MNHNY, SVGAGI (reference sequence).

This rearrangement joins TRBV28 to TRBJ2-7, with D hard to call. The germline V gene encodes CDR1 MDHEN and CDR2 SYDVKM. This CDR3 comprises 12 residues. Trimming left V 5 bases short and J 4 bases short, with 9 bases between. In DNA, the CDR3 is TGTGCCAGCAGTCCGGCGAAATACGAGCAGTACTTC. Residues: CASSPAKYEQYF.

Concerning this clone: Other DNA sequences within the sample encode an identical CDR3. The J gene is TRBJ1-2, the V gene TRBV28; 7 bases fit TRBD1. Germline V gives CDR1 MDHEN, CDR2 SYDVKM. Trimming removed 6 bases from V and 4 bases from J; junction bases left unmatched: 2. This CDR3 spans 12 amino acids. CDR3 sequence (DNA): TGTGCCAGCAGCGGGACAGTCTATGGCTACACCTTC. Translating gives CASSGTVYGYTF.